These 3 T cell receptor beta chains share one sample of origin, sequenced in a study of cytotoxic CD8 clonotypes in ibrutinib-treated CLL. The assay was immunoSEQ multiplex PCR, and TCRdb's table has in-frame clones only and misses some. Among approximately 70,000 clones, 65% to 85% were seen once, and the ten largest hold roughly 7.7%. The sequenced sample was PBMCs, obtained at disease progression, from a patient treated with ibrutinib. These receptors came from a human donor with chronic lymphocytic leukemia.

This sequence joins TRBV29-1 and TRBJ2-7; TRBD1 aligns across 9 bases. V shed 6 bases, J shed 5 bases, and the junction held 11 bases outside the gene matches. There are 14 residues in the CDR3. Germline CDR1 reads SQVTM; CDR2 reads ANQGSEA. The DNA of the CDR3 is TGCAGCGTCGCCTCAGGGACAGGGCCTAACGAGCAGTACTTC. Its protein is CSVASGTGPNEQYF.

This sequence joins TRBV27 and TRBJ1-6, with TRBD1 as a possible D gene (6 bases). Germline CDR1 reads MNHEY; CDR2 reads SMNVEV (reference sequence). Deletions cut 8 bases from V and 4 bases from J, with 21 bases between. The CDR3 has 17 amino acids. The CDR3 here is CASGTLDEGYYNSPLHF. CDR3 coding DNA: TGTGCCAGCGGGACACTAGACGAGGGTTATTATAATTCACCCCTCCACTTT.

The chain is built from TRBV6-1 and TRBJ2-7; no reliable D call. V was clipped by 3 bases and J by 3 bases, with 6 bases between them. This CDR3 region has 12 residues. Per the germline V gene, CDR1 is MNHNS and CDR2 is SASEGT. The CDR3 region is CASSETGYEQYF. CDR3 nucleotide sequence: TGTGCCAGCAGTGAGACCGGCTACGAGCAGTACTTC.